This T cell receptor beta chain appears in the sequencing data of a study of cytomegalovirus exposure and HLA in healthy donors. This clone was seen only a few times. The germline gives CDR1 SGDLS, CDR2 YYNGEE. This CDR3 spans 14 amino acids. V lost 2 bases to trimming and J lost 6 bases, with 11 bases between them. PCR involved 60 Vbeta and 13 Jbeta primers. TCRdb keeps only in-frame clones here, not all; method: immunoSEQ multiplex PCR. The table includes fewer than 100,000 clones, roughly 73% detected once. V usage is TRBV9 and J usage is TRBJ2-2, with a weak D call TRBD1 (6 bases). The specimen sequenced was PBMCs. The clonotype was recovered from a male donor in good health and CMV-seropositive. The CDR3 here is CASSVAGGAGELFF. Here the CDR3 DNA reads TGTGCCAGCAGCGTGGCTGGGGGCGCCGGGGAGCTGTTTTTT.